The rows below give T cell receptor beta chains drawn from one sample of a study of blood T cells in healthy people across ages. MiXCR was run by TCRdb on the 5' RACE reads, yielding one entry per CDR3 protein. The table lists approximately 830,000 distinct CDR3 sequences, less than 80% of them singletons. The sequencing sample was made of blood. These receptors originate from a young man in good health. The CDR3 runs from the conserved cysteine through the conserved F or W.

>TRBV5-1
CASSLERGNYEQYF
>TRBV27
CASSFSGGVGNEQFF
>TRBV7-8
CASSPHSGSEQYF
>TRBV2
CASSKRGTSGANVLTF
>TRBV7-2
CASSTWGARKDTQYF
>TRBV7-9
CASLPSGGANEQFF
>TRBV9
CASSGTSGLPDTQYF
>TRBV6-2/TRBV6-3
CASSLARAGGIYEQYF
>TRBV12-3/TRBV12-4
CASSPIEEPGTDTQYF
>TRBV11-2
CASSSLPGGASYEQYF
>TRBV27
CASSLLAAASYGYTF
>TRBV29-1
CSVPIRDRMYNEQFF
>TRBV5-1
CASSLGWTGYSAGANVLTF
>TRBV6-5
CASSYTTVAGGSPRSTQYF
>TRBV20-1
CSASYGVNSPLHF
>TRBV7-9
CASSLSVYNEQFF